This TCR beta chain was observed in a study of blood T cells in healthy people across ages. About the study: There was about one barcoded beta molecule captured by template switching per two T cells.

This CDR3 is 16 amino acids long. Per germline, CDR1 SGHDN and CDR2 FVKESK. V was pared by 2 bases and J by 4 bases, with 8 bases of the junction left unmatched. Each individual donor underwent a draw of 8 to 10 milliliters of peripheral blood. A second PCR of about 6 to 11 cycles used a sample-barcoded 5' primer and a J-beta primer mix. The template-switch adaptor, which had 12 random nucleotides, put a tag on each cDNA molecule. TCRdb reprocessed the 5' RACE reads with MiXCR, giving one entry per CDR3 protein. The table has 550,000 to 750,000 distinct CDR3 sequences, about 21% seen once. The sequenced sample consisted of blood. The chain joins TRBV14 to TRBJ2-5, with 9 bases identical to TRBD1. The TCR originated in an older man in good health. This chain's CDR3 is CASSQLRQGVRETQYF. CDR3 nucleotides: TGTGCCAGCAGCCAATTACGACAGGGGGTACGAGAGACCCAGTACTTC.